The T cell receptor (beta chain) under discussion was sequenced for a study of shared clonotypes between healthy human individuals. The assay used deep level. Some 27,000 T cell genomes, or about 0.2 ug DNA, went into the sorted-subset replicate PCRs. The repertoire was sequenced with immunoSEQ multiplex PCR; TCRdb's copy has only in-frame clones and lacks some. This sample has about 800,000 clones, with about 97% found just once. For this clone: Its target is unknown.

Study-level findings and limits: The sole specimen, blood, was sampled, and tissue repertoires likely differ.

CD8 cells classed as naive were CD45RO-negative and positively selected for CCR7, excluding terminally differentiated effector memory CD45RA+ cells. From germline, CDR1 is SGHAT and CDR2 FQNNGV. This CDR3 contains 15 residues. Trimming pared 6 bases from V and 3 bases from J, leaving 18 bases between. This chain links TRBV11-2 with TRBJ2-7; D possibly matches TRBD1 or TRBD2 (5 bases each). The clonotype was recovered from a man aged 25-45 years in good health. Sequenced input: naive CD8+ T cells sorted from blood. The CDR3 coding sequence is TGTGCCAGCAGTCGAGGGGCAGGGAGTAACTACGAGCAGTACTTC. It yields the protein CASSRGAGSNYEQYF.